This T cell receptor beta chain was documented in a study of T-cell memory formation after mild COVID-19. Study information: In these data, TCR clusters were largely donor specific.

UMIs and sample barcodes were carried by the TCR alpha and TCR beta cDNA libraries that 5'RACE produced using constant-segment primers. TCRdb passed the 5' RACE reads through MiXCR, listing each CDR3 protein once. The sample carries approximately 180,000 distinct CDR3 sequences, around 16% recorded once. CDR1 and CDR2 from the germline V gene are SNHLY and FYNNEI. CDR3 size: 13 residues. With regard to this clonotype: Its antigen is not known. At one of its ends the junction is not consistent with the germline gene, which may arise from a read error.

Study-wide findings and caveats: While clones contracting from day 15 to 85 were balanced between CD4 and CD8, later expanders leaned CD4+. Of the contracting clones, CD4+ ones lay mainly in CM and EM, and CD8+ ones in EMRA.

Specimen: PBMCs or a T cell subset sorted from them (not recorded which). The chain uses TRBV2 and TRBJ1-2, with D unclear. This TCR was recovered from an adult woman who had mild COVID-19 (a few samples of this study predate the infection). Cell type and time point are not known. The CDR3 here is CASSGAEIYCYTF. DNA for the CDR3: TGTGCCAGCAGTGGGGCAGAAATCTATTGCTACACCTTC.